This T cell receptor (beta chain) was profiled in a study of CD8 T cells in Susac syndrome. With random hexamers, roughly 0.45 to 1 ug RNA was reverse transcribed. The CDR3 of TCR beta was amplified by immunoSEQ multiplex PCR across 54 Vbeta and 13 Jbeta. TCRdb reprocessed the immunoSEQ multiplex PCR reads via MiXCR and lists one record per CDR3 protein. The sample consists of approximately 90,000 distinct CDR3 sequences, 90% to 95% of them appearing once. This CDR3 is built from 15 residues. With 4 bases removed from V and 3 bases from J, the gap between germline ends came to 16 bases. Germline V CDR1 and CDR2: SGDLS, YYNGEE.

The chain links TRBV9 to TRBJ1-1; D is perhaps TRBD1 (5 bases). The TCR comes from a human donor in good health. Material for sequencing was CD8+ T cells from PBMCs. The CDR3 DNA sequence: TGTGCCAGCAGCCCACATGGGACTGCGGACACTGAAGCTTTCTTT. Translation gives CASSPHGTADTEAFF.